The T cell receptor beta chain under discussion was sequenced for a study of control samples from healthy donors and cancer patients. Germline V gene sequence: CDR1 MNHEY, CDR2 SMNVEV (reference sequence). Trimming took 4 bases from V and 3 from J, leaving 15 bases between them. CDR3 size: 15 residues. Clones were read by immunoSEQ multiplex PCR, and TCRdb kept only the in-frame ones, dropping some. The sample includes about 83,000 clones, 75% to 95% of them seen just once. This TCR derives from a man aged 30 to 39 in good health. The sample was blood. The chain uses TRBV27 and TRBJ1-2; possible D gene TRBD1, 5 bases. The CDR3 is CASSYAGLKDYGYTF. The DNA of the CDR3 is TGTGCCAGCAGTTACGCGGGGCTTAAAGACTATGGCTACACCTTC.